This entry describes one T cell receptor beta chain. The method was immunoSEQ multiplex PCR; TCRdb's version includes in-frame clones alone and lacks a portion of them. The sample contains around 110,000 clones, approximately 90% of which appear only once. This sample is drawn from a study of control samples from healthy donors and cancer patients. Germline V CDR1 and CDR2: LNHDA, SQIVND (reference sequence). The ends were cut back, 6 bases at V and 8 bases at J, with 19 bases in the middle. CDR3 length equals 15 residues. Sequencing was carried out using blood. This chain links TRBV19 with TRBJ1-4; TRBD1 might be the D (6 bases). This sequence originates from a woman in her 70s in good health. The CDR3 coding sequence is TGTGCCAGTAGCCTCCACGGGACAAAGGGGGAAAAACTGTTTTTT. It codes for CASSLHGTKGEKLFF.